This T cell receptor (beta chain) originates from a study of blood T cell repertoires in COVID-19. V was trimmed by 6 bases and J by 3 bases, leaving 12 bases between them. The CDR3 loop spans 14 amino acids. Germline V lookup: CDR1 SNHLY, CDR2 FYNNEI. As processed by the authors: Reference gene primer amplification gave nucleated cell count estimates. The assay was immunoSEQ multiplex PCR, and TCRdb's table has in-frame clones only and misses some. Clone size and the V and J calls come from that table; the DNA yielded D and trimming. This sample has 50,000 or so clones; 90% to 95% occur once, and the top ten carry about 10%.

This rearrangement joins TRBV2 to TRBJ1-5; tentatively, D is TRBD1 (6 bases). The sample consisted of peripheral blood. The receptor was derived from an elderly woman with acute or convalescent COVID-19. The CDR3 spells CASRTTGNNQPQHF. The CDR3 DNA follows: TGTGCCAGCAGAACTACAGGGAACAATCAGCCCCAGCATTTT. Full variable domain (rest looked up from reference TRBV2 and TRBJ1-5): EPEVTQTPSHQVTQMGQEVILRCVPISNHLYFYWYRQILGQKVEFLVSFYNNEISEKSEIFDDQFSVERPDGSNFTLKIRSTKLEDSAMYFCASRTTGNNQPQHFGDGTRLSIL.